This record covers a single T cell receptor (beta chain). Its target is unknown. Each donor's status was that of a healthy bone marrow donor. These data originate in a study of cytomegalovirus exposure and HLA in healthy donors. Study results and caveats: A later analysis by the authors found several of the most significant clusters apparently linked to common viral pathogens. A later analysis found most CMV-associated TCR beta chains apparently HLA-restricted. Earlier results showed most TCR beta V segments being productive about 87% or about 30% of the time.

The study ran its PCR with 60 Vbeta and 13 Jbeta primers. TCRdb's copy holds only in-frame clones and misses some; the assay was immunoSEQ multiplex PCR. In the table there are about 89,000 clones, approximately 72% of which are singletons. V dropped 8 bases and J dropped 4 bases, with 20 bases sitting between them. The germline V gene encodes CDR1 MNHNY and CDR2 SVGAGI (reference sequence). This CDR3 has 15 residues. The receptor was isolated from a man younger than 40 in good health and CMV-seropositive. V is TRBV6-6 and J is TRBJ1-2; D gene unclear. The specimen sequenced was PBMCs. CDR3 in amino acids: CASRVMGFTGYGYTF. Here the CDR3 DNA reads TGTGCCAGCCGGGTGATGGGTTTTACCGGCTATGGCTACACCTTC.